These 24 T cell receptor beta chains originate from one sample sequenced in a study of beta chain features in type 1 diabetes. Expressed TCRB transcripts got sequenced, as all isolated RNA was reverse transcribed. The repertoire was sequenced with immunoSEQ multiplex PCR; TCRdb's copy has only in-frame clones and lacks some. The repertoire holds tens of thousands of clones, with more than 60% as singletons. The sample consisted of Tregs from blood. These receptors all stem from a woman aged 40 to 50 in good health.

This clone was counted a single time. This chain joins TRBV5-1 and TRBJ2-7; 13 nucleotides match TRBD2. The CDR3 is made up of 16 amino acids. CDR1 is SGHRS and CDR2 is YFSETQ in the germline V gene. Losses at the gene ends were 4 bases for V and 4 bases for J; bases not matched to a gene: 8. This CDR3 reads CASSRTRTSGGYEQYF. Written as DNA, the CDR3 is TGCGCCAGCAGCCGTACGAGGACTAGCGGGGGATACGAGCAGTACTTC.

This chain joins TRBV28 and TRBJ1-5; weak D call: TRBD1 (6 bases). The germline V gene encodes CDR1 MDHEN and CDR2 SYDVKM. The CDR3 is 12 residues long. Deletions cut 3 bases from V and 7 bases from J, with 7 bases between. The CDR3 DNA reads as TGTGCCAGCAGTTTGCAGGGGCAGCCCCAGCATTTT. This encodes CASSLQGQPQHF. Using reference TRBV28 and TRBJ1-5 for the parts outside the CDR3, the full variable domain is DVKVTQSSRYLVKRTGEKVFLECVQDMDHENMFWYRQDPGLGLRLIYFSYDVKMKEKGDIPEGYSVSREKKERFSLILESASTNQTSMYLCASSLQGQPQHFGDGTRLSIL.

The CDR3 spells CASSRPGLAANTGELFF. DNA for the CDR3: TGCGCCAGCAGCCGACCCGGACTAGCGGCGAACACCGGGGAGCTGTTTTTT. The V and J genes are TRBV4-1 and TRBJ2-2; TRBD2 matches at 10 bases. V dropped 4 bases and J dropped 0; count of bases not matched to a gene: 5. Germline loops: CDR1 MGHRA, CDR2 YSYEKL. The CDR3 runs to 17 residues.

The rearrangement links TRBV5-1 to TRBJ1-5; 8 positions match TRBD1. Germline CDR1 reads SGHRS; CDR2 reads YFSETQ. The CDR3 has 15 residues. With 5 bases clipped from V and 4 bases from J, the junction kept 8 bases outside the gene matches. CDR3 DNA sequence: TGCGCCAGCAGGATATCGGGACAGGCTAATCAGCCCCAGCATTTT. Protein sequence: CASRISGQANQPQHF.

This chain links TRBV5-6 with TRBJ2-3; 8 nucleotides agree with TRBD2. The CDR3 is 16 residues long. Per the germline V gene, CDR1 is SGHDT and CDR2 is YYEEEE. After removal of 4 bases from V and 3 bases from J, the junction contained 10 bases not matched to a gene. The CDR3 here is CASSQGLAVRTDTQYF. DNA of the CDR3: TGTGCCAGCAGCCAAGGACTAGCAGTCAGAACAGATACGCAGTATTTT.

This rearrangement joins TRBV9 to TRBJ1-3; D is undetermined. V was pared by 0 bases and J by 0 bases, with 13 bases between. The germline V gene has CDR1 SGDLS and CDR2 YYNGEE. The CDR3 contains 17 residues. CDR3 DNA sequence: TGTGCCAGCAGCGTAGGGGCGCAGGTTCACTCTGGAAACACCATATATTTT. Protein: CASSVGAQVHSGNTIYF. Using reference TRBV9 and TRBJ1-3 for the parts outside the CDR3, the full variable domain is DSGVTQTPKHLITATGQRVTLRCSPRSGDLSVYWYQQSLDQGLQFLIQYYNGEERAKGNILERFSAQQFPDLHSELNLSSLELGDSALYFCASSVGAQVHSGNTIYFGEGSWLTVV.

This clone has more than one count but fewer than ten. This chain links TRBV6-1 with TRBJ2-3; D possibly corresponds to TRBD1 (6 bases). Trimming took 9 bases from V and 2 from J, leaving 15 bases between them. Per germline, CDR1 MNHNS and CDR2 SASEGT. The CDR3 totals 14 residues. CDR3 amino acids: CASVQGPHTDTQYF. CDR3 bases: TGTGCCAGTGTACAGGGACCCCACACAGATACGCAGTATTTT.

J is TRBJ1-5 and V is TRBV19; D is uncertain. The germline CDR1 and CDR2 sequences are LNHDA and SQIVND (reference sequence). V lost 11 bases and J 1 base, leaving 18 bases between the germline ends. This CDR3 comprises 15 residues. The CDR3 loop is CASLGGPGSNQPQHF. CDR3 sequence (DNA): TGTGCCTCCCTTGGAGGGCCGGGGAGCAATCAGCCCCAGCATTTT.

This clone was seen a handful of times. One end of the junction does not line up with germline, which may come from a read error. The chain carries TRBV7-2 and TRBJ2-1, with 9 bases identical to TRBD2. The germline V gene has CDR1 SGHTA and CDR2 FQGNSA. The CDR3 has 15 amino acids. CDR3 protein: CASSIAGALKVEQFF. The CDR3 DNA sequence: TGTGCCAGCAGCATAGCGGGGGCCCTTAAAGTTGAGCAGTTCTTC.

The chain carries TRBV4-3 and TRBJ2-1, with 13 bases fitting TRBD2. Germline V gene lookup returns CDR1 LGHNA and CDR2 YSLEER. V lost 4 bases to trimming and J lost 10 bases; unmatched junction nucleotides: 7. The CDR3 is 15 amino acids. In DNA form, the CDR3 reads TGCGCCAGCAGCCCGGGACTAGCGGGGAGGGGGGAGCAGTTCTTC. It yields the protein CASSPGLAGRGEQFF.

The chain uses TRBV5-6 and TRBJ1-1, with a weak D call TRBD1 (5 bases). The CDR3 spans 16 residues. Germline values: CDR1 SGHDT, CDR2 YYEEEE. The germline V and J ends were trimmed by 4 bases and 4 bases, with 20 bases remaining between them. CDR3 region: CASSAINPGGATEAFF. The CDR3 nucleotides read TGTGCCAGCAGCGCGATCAATCCGGGGGGAGCCACTGAAGCTTTCTTT.

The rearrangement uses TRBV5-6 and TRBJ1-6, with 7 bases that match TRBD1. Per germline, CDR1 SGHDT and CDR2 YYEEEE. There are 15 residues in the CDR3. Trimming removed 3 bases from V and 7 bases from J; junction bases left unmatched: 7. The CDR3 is CASSWTGDVNSPLHF. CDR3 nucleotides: TGTGCCAGCAGCTGGACAGGAGATGTGAATTCACCCCTCCACTTT. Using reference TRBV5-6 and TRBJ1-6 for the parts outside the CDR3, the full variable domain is DAGVTQSPTHLIKTRGQQVTLRCSPKSGHDTVSWYQQALGQGPQFIFQYYEEEERQRGNFPDRFSGHQFPNYSSELNVNALLLGDSALYLCASSWTGDVNSPLHFGNGTRLTVT.

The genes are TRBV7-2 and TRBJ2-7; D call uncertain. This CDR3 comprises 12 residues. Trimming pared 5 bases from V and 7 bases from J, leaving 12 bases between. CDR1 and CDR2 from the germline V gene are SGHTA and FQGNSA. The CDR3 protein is CASSLIPREQYF. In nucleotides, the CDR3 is TGTGCCAGCAGCCTTATACCACGGGAGCAGTACTTC.

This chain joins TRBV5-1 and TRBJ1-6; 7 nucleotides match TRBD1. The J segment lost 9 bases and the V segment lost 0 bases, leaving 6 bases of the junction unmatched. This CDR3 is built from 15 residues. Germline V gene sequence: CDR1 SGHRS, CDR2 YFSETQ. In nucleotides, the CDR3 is TGCGCCAGCAGCTTGGCTGCAGGGGGAAGTTCACCCCTCCACTTT. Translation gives CASSLAAGGSSPLHF.

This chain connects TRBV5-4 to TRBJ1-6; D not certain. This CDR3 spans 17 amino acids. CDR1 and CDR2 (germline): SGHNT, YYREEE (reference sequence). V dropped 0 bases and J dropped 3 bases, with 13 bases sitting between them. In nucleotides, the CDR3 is TGTGCCAGCAGCTTGGTGTTGGGCAGCATCTATAATTCACCCCTCCACTTT. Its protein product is CASSLVLGSIYNSPLHF. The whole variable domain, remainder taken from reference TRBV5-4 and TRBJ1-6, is ETGVTQSPTHLIKTRGQQVTLRCSSQSGHNTVSWYQQALGQGPQFIFQYYREEENGRGNFPPRFSGLQFPNYSSELNVNALELDDSALYLCASSLVLGSIYNSPLHFGNGTRLTVT.

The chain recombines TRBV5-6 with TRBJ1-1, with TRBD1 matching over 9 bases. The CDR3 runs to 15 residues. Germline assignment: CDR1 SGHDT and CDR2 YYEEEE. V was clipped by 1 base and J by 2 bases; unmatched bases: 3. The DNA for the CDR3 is TGTGCCAGCAGCTTGCCGGGACAGGGCAACACTGAAGCTTTCTTT. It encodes CASSLPGQGNTEAFF.

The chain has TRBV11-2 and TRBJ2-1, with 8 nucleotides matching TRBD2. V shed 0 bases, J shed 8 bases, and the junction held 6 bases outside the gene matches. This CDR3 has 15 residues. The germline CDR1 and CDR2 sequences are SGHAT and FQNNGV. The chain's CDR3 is CASSLDPGGGYEQFF. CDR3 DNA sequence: TGTGCCAGCAGCTTAGACCCCGGGGGGGGCTATGAGCAGTTCTTC.

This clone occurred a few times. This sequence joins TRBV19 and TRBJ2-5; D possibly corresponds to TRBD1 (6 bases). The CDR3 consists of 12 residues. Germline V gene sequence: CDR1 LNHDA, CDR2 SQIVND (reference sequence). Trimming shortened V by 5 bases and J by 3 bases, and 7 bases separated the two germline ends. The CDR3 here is CASSRTEETQYF. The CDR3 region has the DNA TGTGCCAGTAGTCGGACAGAAGAGACCCAGTACTTC.

CDR3 amino acids: CASTDHRVRTYEQYF. The CDR3 DNA reads TGTGCCAGCACCGACCACAGGGTGAGGACCTACGAGCAGTACTTC. This chain joins TRBV6-6 and TRBJ2-7; tentatively, D is TRBD1 (6 bases). With 7 bases removed from V and 2 bases from J, the gap between germline ends came to 18 bases. Germline lookup yields CDR1 MNHNY and CDR2 SVGAGI (reference sequence). The CDR3 runs to 15 residues.

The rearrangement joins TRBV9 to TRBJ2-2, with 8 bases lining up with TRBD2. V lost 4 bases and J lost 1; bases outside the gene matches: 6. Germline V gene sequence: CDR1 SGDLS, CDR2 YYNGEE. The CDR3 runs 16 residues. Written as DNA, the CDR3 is TGTGCCAGCAGCCCCCGAAGCGGGGGGAACACCGGGGAGCTGTTTTTT. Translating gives CASSPRSGGNTGELFF.

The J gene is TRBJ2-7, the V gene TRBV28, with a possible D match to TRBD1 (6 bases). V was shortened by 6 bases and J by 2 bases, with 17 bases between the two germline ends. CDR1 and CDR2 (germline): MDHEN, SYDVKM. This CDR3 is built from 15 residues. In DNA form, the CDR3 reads TGTGCCAGCAGCGGGACACCCAGCATCCCCTACGAGCAGTACTTC. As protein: CASSGTPSIPYEQYF.

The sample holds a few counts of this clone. As DNA, the CDR3 is TGTGCCAGCAGCGTCGACAGGGGGCTCGGAGCTTTCTTT. This codes for CASSVDRGLGAFF. The chain has TRBV5-6 and TRBJ1-1; 10 bases align to TRBD1. This CDR3 is built from 13 residues. CDR1 and CDR2 from the germline V gene are SGHDT and YYEEEE. Losses at the gene ends were 4 bases for V and 10 bases for J; bases not matched to a gene: 7.

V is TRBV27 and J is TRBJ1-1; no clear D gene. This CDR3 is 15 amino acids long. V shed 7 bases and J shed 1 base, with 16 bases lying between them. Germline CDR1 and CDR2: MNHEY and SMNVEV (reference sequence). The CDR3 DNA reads TGTGCCAGCACCCGGGGAGGCGTGAAGAACACTGAAGCTTTCTTT. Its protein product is CASTRGGVKNTEAFF.

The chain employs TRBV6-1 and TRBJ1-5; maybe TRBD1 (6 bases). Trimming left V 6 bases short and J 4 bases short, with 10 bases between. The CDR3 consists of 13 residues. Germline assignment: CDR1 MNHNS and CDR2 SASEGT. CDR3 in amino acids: CASSGQWNQPQHF. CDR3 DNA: TGTGCCAGCAGCGGACAGTGGAATCAGCCCCAGCATTTT.